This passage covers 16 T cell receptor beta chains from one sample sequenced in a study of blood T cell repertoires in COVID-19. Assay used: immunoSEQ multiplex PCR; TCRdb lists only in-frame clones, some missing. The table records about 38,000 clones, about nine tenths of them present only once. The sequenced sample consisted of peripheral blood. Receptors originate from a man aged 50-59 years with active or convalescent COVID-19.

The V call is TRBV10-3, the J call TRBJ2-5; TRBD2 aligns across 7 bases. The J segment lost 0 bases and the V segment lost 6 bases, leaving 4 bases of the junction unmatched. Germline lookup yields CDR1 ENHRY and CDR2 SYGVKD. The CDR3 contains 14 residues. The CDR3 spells CAIRSRGDQETQYF. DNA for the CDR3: TGTGCCATCAGGAGTCGGGGGGACCAAGAGACCCAGTACTTC.

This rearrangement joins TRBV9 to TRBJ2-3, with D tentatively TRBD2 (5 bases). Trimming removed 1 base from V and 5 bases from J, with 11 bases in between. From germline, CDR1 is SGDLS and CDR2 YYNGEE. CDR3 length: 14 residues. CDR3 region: CASSVTPAVDTQYF. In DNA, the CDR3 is TGTGCCAGCAGCGTAACGCCAGCGGTAGATACGCAGTATTTT.

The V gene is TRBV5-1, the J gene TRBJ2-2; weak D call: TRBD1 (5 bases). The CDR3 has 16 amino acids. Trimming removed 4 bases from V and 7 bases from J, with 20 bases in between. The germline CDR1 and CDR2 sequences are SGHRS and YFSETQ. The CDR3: CASSPAGLEVIGELFF. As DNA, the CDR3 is TGCGCCAGCAGCCCTGCAGGGCTAGAGGTTATCGGGGAGCTGTTTTTT.

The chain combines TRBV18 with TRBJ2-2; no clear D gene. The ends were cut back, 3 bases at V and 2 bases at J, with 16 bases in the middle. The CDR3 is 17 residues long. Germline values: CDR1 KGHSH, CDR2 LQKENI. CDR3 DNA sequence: TGTGCCAGCTCACCTGGAGTGCCCACCCTAAACACCGGGGAGCTGTTTTTT. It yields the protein CASSPGVPTLNTGELFF.

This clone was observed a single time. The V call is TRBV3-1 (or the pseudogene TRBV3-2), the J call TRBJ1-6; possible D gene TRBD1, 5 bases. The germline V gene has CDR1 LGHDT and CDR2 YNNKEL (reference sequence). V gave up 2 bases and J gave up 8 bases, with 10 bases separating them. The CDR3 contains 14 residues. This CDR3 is CASSQQEGDSPLHF. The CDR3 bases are TGTGCCAGCAGCCAACAGGAAGGGGATTCACCCCTCCACTTT.

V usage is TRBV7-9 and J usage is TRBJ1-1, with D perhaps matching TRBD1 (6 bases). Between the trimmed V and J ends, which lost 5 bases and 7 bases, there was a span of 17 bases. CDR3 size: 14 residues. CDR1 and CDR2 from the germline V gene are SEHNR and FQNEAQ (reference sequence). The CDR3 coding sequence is TGTGCCAGCAGCCGACTGGACACAGGGCTTGAAGCTTTCTTT. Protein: CASSRLDTGLEAFF.

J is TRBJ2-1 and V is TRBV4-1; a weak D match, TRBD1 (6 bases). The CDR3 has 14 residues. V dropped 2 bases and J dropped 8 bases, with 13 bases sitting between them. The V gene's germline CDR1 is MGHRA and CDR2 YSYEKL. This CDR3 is CASSQQQGSDEQFF. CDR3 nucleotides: TGCGCCAGCAGCCAACAACAGGGATCGGATGAGCAGTTCTTC.

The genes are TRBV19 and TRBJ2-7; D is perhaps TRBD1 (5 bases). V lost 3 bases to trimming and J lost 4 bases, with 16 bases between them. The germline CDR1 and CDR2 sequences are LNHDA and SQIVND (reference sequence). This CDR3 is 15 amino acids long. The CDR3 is CASSIKGQGMYEQYF. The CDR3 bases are TGTGCCAGTAGTATTAAAGGGCAGGGAATGTACGAGCAGTACTTC.

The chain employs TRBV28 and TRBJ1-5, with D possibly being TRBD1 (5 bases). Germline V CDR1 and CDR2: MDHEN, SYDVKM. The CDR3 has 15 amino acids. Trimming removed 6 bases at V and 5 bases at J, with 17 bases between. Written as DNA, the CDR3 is TGTGCCAGCAGGGGGGGACCCAGGGCTCATCAGCCCCAGCATTTT. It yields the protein CASRGGPRAHQPQHF.

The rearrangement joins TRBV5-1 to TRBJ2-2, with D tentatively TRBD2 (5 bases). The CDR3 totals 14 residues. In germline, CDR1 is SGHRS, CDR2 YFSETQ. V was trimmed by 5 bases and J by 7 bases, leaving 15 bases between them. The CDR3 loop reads CASRAIRRNGELFF. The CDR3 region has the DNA TGCGCCAGCAGAGCTATTAGGAGGAACGGGGAGCTGTTTTTT.

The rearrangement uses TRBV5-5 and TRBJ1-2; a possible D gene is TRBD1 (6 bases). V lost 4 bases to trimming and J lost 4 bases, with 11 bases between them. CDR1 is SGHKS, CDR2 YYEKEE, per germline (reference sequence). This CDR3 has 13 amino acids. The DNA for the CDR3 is TGTGCCAGCAGCGGCGGACAGAGCTATGGCTACACCTTC. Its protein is CASSGGQSYGYTF.

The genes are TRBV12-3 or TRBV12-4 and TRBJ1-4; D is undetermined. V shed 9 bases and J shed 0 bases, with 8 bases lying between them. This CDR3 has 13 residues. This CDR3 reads CASWRSTNEKLFF. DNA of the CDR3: TGTGCCAGTTGGCGGTCAACTAATGAAAAACTGTTTTTT.

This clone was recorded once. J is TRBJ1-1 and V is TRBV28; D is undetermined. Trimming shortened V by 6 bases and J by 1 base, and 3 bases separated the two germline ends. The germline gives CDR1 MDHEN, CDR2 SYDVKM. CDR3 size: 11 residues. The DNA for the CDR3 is TGTGCCAGCAGCAGGAACACTGAAGCTTTCTTT. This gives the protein CASSRNTEAFF.

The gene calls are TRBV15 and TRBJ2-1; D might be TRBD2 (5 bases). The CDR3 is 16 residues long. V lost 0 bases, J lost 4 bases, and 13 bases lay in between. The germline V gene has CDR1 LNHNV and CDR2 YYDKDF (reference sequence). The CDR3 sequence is CATSRDGRTGYNEQFF. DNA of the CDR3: TGTGCCACCAGCAGAGATGGGCGGACGGGATACAATGAGCAGTTCTTC.

The CDR3 loop is CASSLGDNEQYF. DNA for the CDR3: TGCGCCAGCAGCTTGGGGGACAACGAGCAGTACTTC. The chain has TRBV5-1 and TRBJ2-7; tentative D call: TRBD1 (6 bases). Germline V CDR1 and CDR2: SGHRS, YFSETQ. Trimming left V 0 bases short and J 5 bases short, with 6 bases between. The CDR3 sequence is 12 residues long.

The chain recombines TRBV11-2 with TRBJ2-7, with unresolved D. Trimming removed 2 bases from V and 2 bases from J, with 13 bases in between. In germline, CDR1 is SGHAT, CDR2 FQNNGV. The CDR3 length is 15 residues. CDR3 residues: CASSLRALQTYEQYF. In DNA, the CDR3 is TGTGCCAGCAGCTTAAGAGCCTTGCAAACCTACGAGCAGTACTTC.